One sample yielded the 13 T cell receptor beta chains listed below, sequenced in a study of radiation and T cells in renal cell carcinoma (dated by TCRdb to 2019 to 2021). According to the study, the label for this sample's time point signals: blood 4 weeks post-SBRT, at nephrectomy. What this sample's treatment or condition label stands for: 15 Gy SBRT to primary tumor, nephrectomy 4 weeks later. Libraries were constructed by the immunoSEQ multiplex PCR assay. The source is immuneACCESS, and TCRdb retained only in-frame sequences with V and J called. Part of the clones is not carried over; for the studies checked, unresolved V genes explain less than half of this, and the remainder is unexplained. Here the sample has approximately 90,000 clones; around 85% occur a single time. Together, the top ten hold approximately 8.8% of the sample. This specimen was blood, taken from a patient whose treatment included radiotherapy and nephrectomy. These receptors were collected from a man in his fifties with renal cell carcinoma.

The rearrangement links TRBV9 to TRBJ2-7, with D perhaps assigned TRBD1 or TRBD2 (6 bases each). The CDR3 runs 16 residues. V lost 3 bases, J lost 1 base, and 17 bases lay in between. The germline V gene encodes CDR1 SGDLS and CDR2 YYNGEE. CDR3 nucleotide sequence: TGTGCCAGCAGCGGAGCCCCCGGAGGGGGATCCTACGAGCAGTACTTC. Translated, it gives CASSGAPGGGSYEQYF.

The genes are TRBV14 and TRBJ1-2; maybe TRBD1 (6 bases). The germline CDR1 and CDR2 sequences are SGHDN and FVKESK. CDR3 size: 13 residues. V was pared by 5 bases and J by 8 bases, with 15 bases between. The CDR3 region is CASSMNRVGGYTF. CDR3 DNA: TGTGCCAGCAGCATGAACAGGGTCGGCGGCTACACCTTC.

The chain joins TRBV19 to TRBJ1-5; TRBD1 matches 8 bases. Trimming took 6 bases from V and 6 from J; bases not matched to a gene: 13. The germline CDR1 and CDR2 sequences are LNHDA and SQIVND (reference sequence). The CDR3 contains 16 residues. The DNA of the CDR3 is TGTGCCAGTAGCGTCCACAGGGGGGGAAGCTTTCAGCCCCAGCATTTT. This translates into CASSVHRGGSFQPQHF.

J is TRBJ1-5 and V is TRBV6-1; 7 bases fit TRBD1. The V and J ends lost 5 bases and 4 bases, in that order; junction bases with no gene match: 2. Germline assignment: CDR1 MNHNS and CDR2 SASEGT. This CDR3 contains 13 residues. CDR3 nucleotide sequence: TGTGCCAGCAGTCCGACAGGGAATCAGCCCCAGCATTTT. Amino acid sequence: CASSPTGNQPQHF.

Written as DNA, the CDR3 is TGTGCCAGCTCCTCTTACAGGTTCCCTTCCTACGAGCAGTACTTC. It is translated as CASSSYRFPSYEQYF. The chain carries TRBV18 and TRBJ2-7, with a weak D call TRBD1 (5 bases). CDR1 and CDR2 (germline): KGHSH, LQKENI. The CDR3 totals 15 residues. V was cut by 6 bases and J by 1 base, with 16 bases left in between.

A remark on this clone: Sequence at one end of the junction differs from germline and may be a read error. J is TRBJ2-7 and V is TRBV6-5, with a possible D match to TRBD2 (5 bases). Germline loops: CDR1 MNHEY, CDR2 SVGAGI. CDR3 length: 11 amino acids. CDR3 protein: CACSYGGGLYF. The CDR3 DNA follows: TGTGCCTGCAGTTATGGCGGAGGTTTGTACTTC.

V is TRBV18 and J is TRBJ2-7; 7 bases map to TRBD1. The CDR3 runs to 16 residues. Germline assignment: CDR1 KGHSH and CDR2 LQKENI. J gave up 6 bases and V 2 bases, and 13 bases lay outside the gene matches. The CDR3 here is CASSPYNSGTVGEQYF. The DNA of the CDR3 is TGTGCCAGCTCACCATACAATTCCGGGACAGTAGGCGAGCAGTACTTC. The whole variable domain, remainder taken from reference TRBV18 and TRBJ2-7, is NAGVMQNPRHLVRRRGQEARLRCSPMKGHSHVYWYRQLPEEGLKFMVYLQKENIIDESGMPKERFSAEFPKEGPSILRIQQVVRGDSAAYFCASSPYNSGTVGEQYFGPGTRLTVT.

The V call is TRBV7-2, the J call TRBJ2-6; unclear D gene. CDR1 and CDR2 from the germline V gene are SGHTA and FQGNSA. The CDR3 consists of 15 residues. V shed 5 bases and J shed 0 bases, with 8 bases lying between them. This CDR3 reads CASSPRHSGANVLTF. CDR3 DNA sequence: TGTGCCAGCAGCCCTCGACACTCTGGGGCCAACGTCCTGACTTTC.

The chain has TRBV5-1 and TRBJ1-1; D gene unclear. The CDR3 loop spans 14 amino acids. CDR1 is SGHRS, CDR2 YFSETQ, per germline. V was pared by 0 bases and J by 1 base, with 7 bases between. The CDR3 DNA follows: TGCGCCAGCAGCTTGGGTTCGGGGAACACTGAAGCTTTCTTT. Translated: CASSLGSGNTEAFF.

The chain combines TRBV29-1 with TRBJ2-5; D unresolved. Gene TRBJ2-7 matches the end of the DNA better, so the J call may be wrong. Germline assignment: CDR1 SQVTM and CDR2 ANQGSEA. The CDR3 runs to 12 residues. CDR3 in DNA: TGCAGCGTGGCAGTCCCCTCCTACGAGCAGTACTTC. It yields the protein CSVAVPSYEQYF.

The chain combines TRBV6-5 with TRBJ2-1; perhaps D is TRBD1 or TRBD2 (6 bases each). Trimming pared 4 bases from V and 5 bases from J, leaving 18 bases between. Germline V gene lookup returns CDR1 MNHEY and CDR2 SVGAGI. This CDR3 comprises 16 residues. CDR3 in amino acids: CASSSRRGPTHNEQFF. The CDR3 DNA sequence: TGTGCCAGCAGTTCTCGTCGGGGGCCAACACACAATGAGCAGTTCTTC.

This chain connects TRBV6-5 to TRBJ1-5; D not resolved. The length of the CDR3 is 13 residues. Trimming stripped 5 bases from V and 7 bases from J, with 12 bases between. Germline CDR1 reads MNHEY; CDR2 reads SVGAGI. Here the CDR3 reads CASSQGMRQPQHF. CDR3 sequence (DNA): TGTGCCAGCAGTCAAGGGATGCGGCAGCCCCAGCATTTT.

The chain couples TRBV10-3 to TRBJ2-7, with 8 bases fitting TRBD2. Germline V gene lookup returns CDR1 ENHRY and CDR2 SYGVKD. The CDR3 covers 16 residues. V lost 3 bases, J lost 1 base, and 8 bases stayed unmatched. The CDR3 loop is CAISEVVSGKSYEQYF. CDR3 coding DNA: TGTGCCATCAGTGAAGTAGTTAGCGGGAAATCCTACGAGCAGTACTTC.